This passage covers 32 T cell receptor beta chains from one sample sequenced in a study of CD8+ T cells in alopecia areata. RNA was extracted and reverse transcribed into cDNA as the sequencing template. The table came from immunoSEQ multiplex PCR; TCRdb's copy has only in-frame clones and leaves some out. The repertoire holds 250,000 to 350,000 clones, with 60% as singletons. As to treatment: oral pan-JAK inhibitor, 5-10 mg twice daily. Here the sequenced sample was CD4+ T cells sorted from blood, taken at roughly week 52, from a patient treated with tofacitinib. Receptor source: a human donor with alopecia areata.

The rearrangement joins TRBV7-9 to TRBJ2-7; D is possibly TRBD1 (7 bases). CDR3 length: 13 residues. V was shortened by 4 bases and J by 6 bases, with 13 bases between the two germline ends. Germline assignment: CDR1 SEHNR and CDR2 FQNEAQ (reference sequence). The CDR3 reads CASSSHQGGEQYF. The CDR3 bases are TGTGCCAGCAGCTCACACCAGGGGGGCGAGCAGTACTTC.

In this sample, this clone turned up a few times. J is TRBJ2-1 and V is TRBV5-1; 9 nucleotides align to TRBD2. This CDR3 has 16 amino acids. The V and J ends lost 1 base and 8 bases, in that order; junction bases with no gene match: 10. The germline gives CDR1 SGHRS, CDR2 YFSETQ. The DNA of the CDR3 is TGCGCCAGCAGCTTGAAACGCCTAGCGGGGTGGGATGAGCAGTTCTTC. Translation gives CASSLKRLAGWDEQFF.

The gene calls are TRBV4-3 and TRBJ2-1; 11 nucleotides match TRBD2. Germline V gene data show CDR1 as LGHNA and CDR2 as YSLEER. Losses at the gene ends were 0 bases for V and 7 bases for J; bases not matched to a gene: 14. This CDR3 is built from 19 residues. The CDR3 DNA follows: TGCGCCAGCAGCCAAGATTCGGCTAGCGGGGGGCACCTAGGGAATGAGCAGTTCTTC. Encoded protein: CASSQDSASGGHLGNEQFF.

This clone was picked up a small number of times. The chain uses TRBV5-4 and TRBJ1-1, with D possibly TRBD1 on 5 matching bases. This CDR3 is built from 15 residues. Trimming stripped 4 bases from V and 1 base from J, with 14 bases between. Germline V gives CDR1 SGHNT, CDR2 YYREEE (reference sequence). DNA of the CDR3: TGTGCCAGCAGCCCTGGAGGGGCGGGGAACACTGAAGCTTTCTTT. This gives the protein CASSPGGAGNTEAFF.

This sequence joins TRBV9 and TRBJ2-1; D not certain. The CDR3 has 12 amino acids. V lost 4 bases, J lost 6 bases, and 8 bases lay in between. Per the germline V gene, CDR1 is SGDLS and CDR2 is YYNGEE. CDR3 in amino acids: CASSLVGNEQFF. Here the CDR3 DNA reads TGTGCCAGCAGCCTCGTCGGCAATGAGCAGTTCTTC.

V and J are TRBV5-1 and TRBJ2-7; D not certain. CDR1 SGHRS and CDR2 YFSETQ come from the germline V gene. V was trimmed by 0 bases and J by 5 bases, leaving 9 bases between them. The CDR3 totals 13 residues. The CDR3 DNA reads TGCGCCAGCAGCTTGGTGACGATGGACGAGCAGTACTTC. This gives the protein CASSLVTMDEQYF.

The chain has TRBV30 and TRBJ1-5, with 9 bases lining up with TRBD1. The CDR3 runs to 15 residues. Losses at the gene ends were 3 bases for V and 3 bases for J; bases not matched to a gene: 6. Germline CDR1 GTSNPN, CDR2 SVGIG (reference sequence). CDR3 coding DNA: TGTGCCTGGAGCTTCGGGACAGGGCACAATCAGCCCCAGCATTTT. The encoded protein is CAWSFGTGHNQPQHF.

The V gene is TRBV29-1, the J gene TRBJ1-1; unclear D gene. CDR1 and CDR2 from the germline V gene are SQVTM and ANQGSEA. The germline V and J ends were trimmed by 7 bases and 2 bases, with 14 bases remaining between them. The CDR3 has 13 residues. The CDR3 nucleotides read TGCAGCGCCCAAGTAGGTATCAACACTGAAGCTTTCTTT. It encodes CSAQVGINTEAFF.

The chain uses TRBV29-1 and TRBJ2-3, with 12 positions matching TRBD2. The germline V gene encodes CDR1 SQVTM and CDR2 ANQGSEA. The CDR3 spans 15 residues. With V trimmed by 7 bases and J by 2 bases, 7 bases remained unmatched. In DNA, the CDR3 is TGCAGCGCTAACGGACTAGCGGGGCACACAGATACGCAGTATTTT. It yields the protein CSANGLAGHTDTQYF.

The chain carries TRBV7-2 and TRBJ2-2; D is perhaps TRBD2 (5 bases). The ends were cut back, 6 bases at V and 6 bases at J, with 14 bases in the middle. This CDR3 spans 14 amino acids. CDR1 and CDR2 from the germline V gene are SGHTA and FQGNSA. The CDR3 DNA reads as TGTGCCAGCAGGGGCGGGCTGGGAGCCGGGGAGCTGTTTTTT. It translates to CASRGGLGAGELFF. Full variable domain (missing parts from reference TRBV7-2 and TRBJ2-2): GAGVSQSPSNKVTEKGKDVELRCDPISGHTALYWYRQSLGQGLEFLIYFQGNSAPDKSGLPSDRFSAERTGGSVSTLTIQRTQQEDSAVYLCASRGGLGAGELFFGEGSRLTVL.

The chain is built from TRBV29-1 and TRBJ1-1; no definite D call. V was trimmed by 4 bases and J by 1 base, leaving 10 bases between them. The germline gives CDR1 SQVTM, CDR2 ANQGSEA. This CDR3 contains 13 residues. The CDR3 sequence: CSVGTSKNTEAFF. The CDR3 region has the DNA TGCAGCGTTGGGACCTCAAAGAACACTGAAGCTTTCTTT.

J is TRBJ2-7 and V is TRBV7-9; tentatively, D is TRBD1 or TRBD2 (5 bases each). V lost 0 bases and J 6 bases, leaving 9 bases between the germline ends. The germline CDR1 and CDR2 sequences are SEHNR and FQNEAQ (reference sequence). The CDR3 totals 13 residues. The CDR3 is CASSLAGGGEQYF. In DNA, the CDR3 is TGTGCCAGCAGCTTAGCTGGTGGGGGCGAGCAGTACTTC.

This clone has just a few counts. DNA of the CDR3: TGCAGCGGCGGGGGGGATGAGCAGTTCTTC. It encodes CSGGGDEQFF. The chain has TRBV29-1 and TRBJ2-1; 9 bases are shared with TRBD2. The CDR3 has 10 amino acids. The V gene end was trimmed by 7 bases and the J gene end by 8 bases; junction bases not matched to a gene: 0. The V gene's germline CDR1 is SQVTM and CDR2 ANQGSEA.

This chain joins TRBV5-6 and TRBJ2-3; D unclear. Germline values: CDR1 SGHDT, CDR2 YYEEEE. V lost 2 bases and J 0 bases, leaving 10 bases between the germline ends. The CDR3 sequence is 15 residues long. As DNA, the CDR3 is TGTGCCAGCAGCTTTACAACACTGAGCACAGATACGCAGTATTTT. This sequence encodes CASSFTTLSTDTQYF.

The gene calls are TRBV4-2 and TRBJ2-2, with no clear D. Trimming pared 1 base from V and 8 bases from J, leaving 14 bases between. CDR1 LGHNA and CDR2 YNFKEQ come from the germline V gene. The CDR3 totals 15 residues. CDR3 coding DNA: TGTGCCAGCAGCCAAGTTAGAATCCCTCTGGGGGAGCTGTTTTTT. Encoded protein: CASSQVRIPLGELFF.

This clone came up a few times. This chain joins TRBV6-5 and TRBJ1-2; D is perhaps TRBD1 (5 bases). This CDR3 comprises 14 residues. Trimming removed 0 bases at V and 8 bases at J, with 13 bases between. Germline assignment: CDR1 MNHEY and CDR2 SVGAGI. CDR3 protein: CASSYSGRGEGYTF. CDR3 coding DNA: TGTGCCAGCAGTTACTCAGGGAGGGGAGAGGGCTACACCTTC.

This clone has only a few counts. J is TRBJ1-6 and V is TRBV10-3; the D is unclear. CDR1 is ENHRY, CDR2 SYGVKD, per germline. V dropped 0 bases and J dropped 7 bases, with 10 bases sitting between them. CDR3 length: 15 residues. For the CDR3, the DNA is TGTGCCATCAGTGAGTCGAATAACAGCAATTCACCCCTCCACTTT. It yields the protein CAISESNNSNSPLHF.

This clone occurred a few times. The rearrangement uses TRBV30 and TRBJ2-5; possible D gene TRBD1, 6 bases. The CDR3 has 15 amino acids. V lost 5 bases, J lost 4 bases, and 20 bases lay in between. CDR1 is GTSNPN and CDR2 is SVGIG in the germline V gene (reference sequence). The CDR3 DNA sequence: TGTGCCTGGGGCGCCGGGACATCAAGAAGAGAGACCCAGTACTTC. Translation: CAWGAGTSRRETQYF. The complete variable domain, with remaining parts taken from reference TRBV30 and TRBJ2-5, reads SQTIHQWPATLVQPVGSPLSLECTVEGTSNPNLYWYRQAAGRGLQLLFYSVGIGQISSEVPQNLSASRPQDRQFILSSKKLLLSDSGFYLCAWGAGTSRRETQYFGPGTRLLVL.

The chain couples TRBV4-2 to TRBJ2-1; TRBD2 is a possible D gene (5 bases). The length of the CDR3 is 14 residues. Between the trimmed V and J ends, which lost 2 bases and 8 bases, there was a span of 13 bases. Germline CDR1 is LGHNA and CDR2 is YNFKEQ. The CDR3 loop reads CASSQPIEGDEQFF. Written as DNA, the CDR3 is TGTGCCAGCAGCCAACCCATCGAGGGCGATGAGCAGTTCTTC.

To note about this clone: This specimen includes other DNA sequences encoding the same CDR3. CDR3 DNA: TGCAGCGTCGGGACAGTCTACGAGCAGTACTTC. It yields the protein CSVGTVYEQYF. This chain links TRBV29-1 with TRBJ2-7; 7 bases line up with TRBD1. Germline trimming cut 6 bases from V and 3 bases from J; bases unmatched to any gene: 2. The CDR3 sequence is 11 residues long. Per the germline V gene, CDR1 is SQVTM and CDR2 is ANQGSEA.

The genes are TRBV30 and TRBJ1-4; D not certain. The CDR3 totals 14 residues. Trimming cost V 1 base and J 5 bases, with 11 bases left between them. The germline gives CDR1 GTSNPN, CDR2 SVGIG (reference sequence). The CDR3 is CAWSEPPENEKLFF. The CDR3 DNA sequence: TGTGCCTGGAGTGAACCCCCCGAGAATGAAAAACTGTTTTTT.

This chain joins TRBV30 and TRBJ1-2; D ambiguous. The V gene lost 4 bases and the J gene lost 5 bases, with 8 bases spanning the gap. The CDR3 length is 11 residues. In germline, CDR1 is GTSNPN, CDR2 SVGIG (reference sequence). The CDR3 loop is CAWKRGYGYTF. In nucleotides, the CDR3 is TGTGCCTGGAAGCGGGGATATGGCTACACCTTC.

This chain connects TRBV9 to TRBJ2-5; TRBD2 matches at 14 bases. This CDR3 has 17 residues. The trim removed 4 bases at V and 4 bases at J, leaving 9 bases unmatched. The V gene's germline CDR1 is SGDLS and CDR2 YYNGEE. CDR3 region: CASSTRLAGGPGETQYF. The CDR3 DNA sequence: TGTGCCAGCAGCACCCGACTAGCGGGGGGGCCGGGAGAGACCCAGTACTTC.

The chain has TRBV4-3 and TRBJ1-4; 10 bases map to TRBD1. Trimming took 4 bases from V and 2 from J; bases not matched to a gene: 1. Per the germline V gene, CDR1 is LGHNA and CDR2 is YSLEER. The CDR3 spans 15 residues. CDR3 residues: CASSRDRGTNEKLFF. The CDR3 bases are TGCGCCAGCAGCCGGGACAGGGGCACTAATGAAAAACTGTTTTTT.

This chain links TRBV29-1 with TRBJ2-3; tentative D call: TRBD2 (5 bases). V lost 3 bases, J lost 0 bases, and 13 bases lay in between. Germline assignment: CDR1 SQVTM and CDR2 ANQGSEA. The CDR3 has 15 residues. Here the CDR3 reads CSVDGEIGSTDTQYF. CDR3 DNA: TGCAGCGTTGACGGGGAGATAGGGAGCACAGATACGCAGTATTTT.

The V and J genes are TRBV2 and TRBJ2-2, with TRBD2 matching over 7 bases. Germline V CDR1 and CDR2: SNHLY, FYNNEI. The trim removed 4 bases at V and 1 base at J, leaving 3 bases unmatched. The CDR3 totals 15 residues. CDR3 nucleotide sequence: TGTGCCAGCAGTGCGGTAGCGGGGAACACCGGGGAGCTGTTTTTT. Translation gives CASSAVAGNTGELFF.

The genes are TRBV18 and TRBJ1-4; D unresolved. The V end lost 2 bases, the J end lost 8 bases, and 15 bases lay between the germline ends. Germline V gives CDR1 KGHSH, CDR2 LQKENI. The length of the CDR3 is 15 residues. In nucleotides, the CDR3 is TGTGCCAGCTCACCATCGATGGATGAATCCGAAAAACTGTTTTTT. Translated: CASSPSMDESEKLFF.

The chain links TRBV7-3 to TRBJ2-6; D is ambiguous. The CDR3 spans 14 residues. CDR1 is SGHTA and CDR2 is FQGTGA in the germline V gene. Trimming removed 5 bases from V and 0 bases from J, with 5 bases in between. The CDR3 here is CASSRNSGANVLTF. For the CDR3, the DNA is TGTGCCAGCAGCCGTAACTCTGGGGCCAACGTCCTGACTTTC.

The J gene is TRBJ1-1, the V gene TRBV13; a weak D match, TRBD1 (5 bases). There are 14 residues in the CDR3. Germline lookup yields CDR1 PRHDT and CDR2 FYEKMQ (reference sequence). V was shortened by 5 bases and J by 1 base, with 11 bases between the two germline ends. The chain's CDR3 is CASSPGSKNTEAFF. The CDR3, as DNA: TGTGCCAGCAGCCCAGGGTCCAAGAACACTGAAGCTTTCTTT.

The V call is TRBV6-5, the J call TRBJ2-7, with TRBD1 matching 8 bases. CDR1 is MNHEY, CDR2 SVGAGI, per germline. V lost 2 bases and J lost 4; bases outside the gene matches: 7. This CDR3 region has 15 residues. The CDR3 loop reads CASSYTRTGRYEQYF. The CDR3 nucleotides read TGTGCCAGCAGTTACACCCGGACAGGGAGATACGAGCAGTACTTC.

The DNA for the CDR3 is TGTGCCAGCACCACCGAACGGGCTGGTTTCCTTGAACCCCTCCACTTT. Residues: CASTTERAGFLEPLHF. The chain links TRBV27 to TRBJ1-6; no clear D gene. The CDR3 runs 16 residues. The V end was cut by 7 bases, the J end by 12 bases, with 25 bases between. Germline loops: CDR1 MNHEY, CDR2 SMNVEV (reference sequence).

The V call is TRBV10-3, the J call TRBJ2-3, with 11 positions matching TRBD2. There are 16 residues in the CDR3. V lost 6 bases, J lost 6 bases, and 11 bases stayed unmatched. Germline lookup yields CDR1 ENHRY and CDR2 SYGVKD. The CDR3 DNA sequence: TGTGCCATCAGAAGAGGGACTAGCGGCGTTTCGGATACGCAGTATTTT. Translation gives CAIRRGTSGVSDTQYF.